Following are 2 T cell receptor beta chains from one sample sequenced in a study of Ad26.COV2.S vaccination and SARS-CoV-2 variants. Assay: immunoSEQ multiplex PCR; the TCRdb copy retains only in-frame clones and omits some. This table has about 420,000 clones, around nine tenths appearing once. As for treatment: roughly 19 received Ad26.COV2.S at low or high dose, single or two shots; a few received placebo; per-sample allocation not given. Specimen acquisition occurred on day 63 following the initial vaccine or placebo injection. The sample consisted of peripheral blood, taken in a trial of Ad26.COV2.S vaccine versus placebo. These receptors were obtained from a person between 18 and 60 years old who received the Ad26.COV2.S COVID-19 vaccine or a placebo.

The V call is TRBV6-5, the J call TRBJ2-3; a possible D gene is TRBD1 (5 bases). The length of the CDR3 is 12 residues. Deletions cut 6 bases from V and 2 bases from J, with 6 bases between. Germline loops: CDR1 MNHEY, CDR2 SVGAGI. The CDR3 sequence: CASSRDTDTQYF. CDR3 DNA sequence: TGTGCCAGCAGCAGGGACACAGATACGCAGTATTTT.

The rearrangement uses TRBV12-3 or TRBV12-4 and TRBJ2-7; tentatively, D is TRBD2 (6 bases). This CDR3 spans 11 amino acids. V lost 6 bases and J lost 6, with 9 bases in between. CDR3 residues: CASRGGVEQYF. The CDR3 DNA follows: TGTGCCAGCAGAGGAGGGGTCGAGCAGTACTTC.